This T cell receptor beta chain was captured in a study of T cells in localized non-small cell lung cancer. Study observations and caveats: The study found T cell clonality highest in uninvolved adjacent lung, above tumor.

Libraries were prepared by immunoSEQ multiplex PCR; TCRdb keeps only in-frame clonotypes and omits some of them. Among more than 10,000 clones listed, roughly 80% were seen once. This CDR3 contains 14 residues. V was clipped by 1 base and J by 7 bases; unmatched bases: 7. Germline V gene data show CDR1 as SGHRS and CDR2 as YFSETQ. Of note for this clone: No antigen is known for it.

The genes are TRBV5-1 and TRBJ2-7; 8 bases fit TRBD2. The sequence derives from a male donor aged 60 or older with stage I squamous cell lung carcinoma. The source was peripheral blood, collected before any cancer treatment. CDR3 bases: TGCGCCAGCAGCTTGTTCAGCGGGAGCGAGGAGCAGTACTTC. It translates to CASSLFSGSEEQYF.